A single sample gave rise to the 19 T cell receptor beta chains below, sequenced in a study of OX40 agonist ivuxolimab in advanced cancers. Generated by immunoSEQ multiplex PCR, the TCRdb table keeps only in-frame clones and is missing some. The data hold over 45,000 clones, with around 80% observed a single time. The sample consisted of CD4+ or CD8+ T cells sorted from blood, taken in a trial of the OX40 agonist ivuxolimab. The receptor set was obtained from an adult with an advanced solid tumor such as melanoma, head and neck, liver or kidney cancer.

The J gene is TRBJ1-1, the V gene TRBV5-4; 9 nucleotides match TRBD1. Germline V gene sequence: CDR1 SGHNT, CDR2 YYREEE (reference sequence). The CDR3 extends over 15 amino acids. The J segment lost 6 bases and the V segment lost 1 base, leaving 7 bases of the junction unmatched. As DNA, the CDR3 is TGTGCCAGCAGCTTGTCCGGGACAGGGAGGGCTGAAGCTTTCTTT. Its translation is CASSLSGTGRAEAFF.

V is TRBV5-6 and J is TRBJ2-2; D may be TRBD1 (6 bases). The V end was cut by 0 bases, the J end by 5 bases, with 14 bases between. The germline V gene has CDR1 SGHDT and CDR2 YYEEEE. The CDR3 totals 16 residues. Written as DNA, the CDR3 is TGTGCCAGCAGCTTGGGTGGGGGCCTCAGGACCGGGGAGCTGTTTTTT. It codes for CASSLGGGLRTGELFF.

The chain joins TRBV27 to TRBJ1-6, with TRBD1 matching 8 bases. The junction had 2 bases not matched to a gene; V was cut back by 0 bases and J by 7 bases. The CDR3 has 15 amino acids. CDR1 and CDR2 from the germline V gene are MNHEY and SMNVEV (reference sequence). This CDR3 is CASSLSTGGNSPLHF. The CDR3 coding sequence is TGTGCCAGCAGTTTATCAACAGGGGGGAATTCACCCCTCCACTTT.

J is TRBJ2-7 and V is TRBV7-2; 7 bases map to TRBD1. V lost 3 bases to trimming and J lost 4 bases; unmatched junction nucleotides: 9. Per the germline V gene, CDR1 is SGHTA and CDR2 is FQGNSA. CDR3 length: 15 residues. CDR3 residues: CASSFSQGIGYEQYF. DNA for the CDR3: TGTGCCAGCAGCTTCTCACAGGGGATTGGTTACGAGCAGTACTTC.

This rearrangement joins TRBV5-8 to TRBJ1-1, with D possibly TRBD1 on 5 matching bases. V lost 4 bases and J 4 bases, leaving 17 bases between the germline ends. This CDR3 contains 15 residues. Germline lookup yields CDR1 SGHTS and CDR2 YDEGEE. The CDR3 nucleotides are TGTGCCAGCAGCCCCAGGGCCCACTTTGGCACTGAAGCTTTCTTT. Translated: CASSPRAHFGTEAFF.

The rearrangement joins TRBV7-2 to TRBJ2-1, with 9 bases that match TRBD2. Germline values: CDR1 SGHTA, CDR2 FQGNSA. V trimming: 5 bases; J trimming: 4 bases; junction bases outside the gene matches: 6. This CDR3 region has 15 residues. Written as DNA, the CDR3 is TGTGCCAGCAGCCTTTCGGGACTAGCTTACAATGAGCAGTTCTTC. Protein sequence: CASSLSGLAYNEQFF.

This clone was seen only once. The rearrangement joins TRBV4-3 to TRBJ1-4; D gene ambiguous. V lost 0 bases and J 4 bases, leaving 12 bases between the germline ends. The CDR3 is made up of 16 amino acids. Looked up from germline, CDR1 is LGHNA and CDR2 is YSLEER. CDR3 region: CASSQEGIDFNEKLFF. DNA of the CDR3: TGCGCCAGCAGCCAAGAAGGGATAGACTTTAATGAAAAACTGTTTTTT.

The V and J genes are TRBV6-6 and TRBJ1-4; 8 bases align to TRBD1. The CDR3 is made up of 13 amino acids. The germline V gene encodes CDR1 MNHNY and CDR2 SVGAGI (reference sequence). V shed 8 bases, J shed 6 bases, and the junction held 5 bases outside the gene matches. The CDR3 protein is CASGRTGYEKLFF. In DNA form, the CDR3 reads TGTGCCAGCGGACGGACAGGGTATGAAAAACTGTTTTTT.

For the CDR3, the DNA is TGTGCCTGGAGAGGACAGGGTCTGCCACCCCTCCACTTT. Its translation is CAWRGQGLPPLHF. The rearrangement joins TRBV30 to TRBJ1-6, with TRBD1 matching over 8 bases. The germline gives CDR1 GTSNPN, CDR2 SVGIG (reference sequence). V lost 3 bases, J lost 11 bases, and 6 bases stayed unmatched. The length of the CDR3 is 13 residues. The variable domain in full, completed from reference TRBV30 and TRBJ1-6, reads SQTIHQWPATLVQPVGSPLSLECTVEGTSNPNLYWYRQAAGRGLQLLFYSVGIGQISSEVPQNLSASRPQDRQFILSSKKLLLSDSGFYLCAWRGQGLPPLHFGNGTRLTVT.

The CDR3 protein is CASSQDGLAGTGELFF. For the CDR3, the DNA is TGTGCCAGCAGCCAAGATGGGCTAGCGGGGACCGGGGAGCTGTTTTTT. The J gene is TRBJ2-2, the V gene TRBV4-2; 9 bases fit TRBD2. Germline assignment: CDR1 LGHNA and CDR2 YNFKEQ. CDR3 length: 16 amino acids. J was trimmed by 5 bases and V by 0 bases; bases with no gene match: 4.

The rearrangement uses TRBV19 and TRBJ2-1, with D perhaps TRBD1 (5 bases). The germline gives CDR1 LNHDA, CDR2 SQIVND (reference sequence). The V end was cut by 2 bases, the J end by 10 bases, with 18 bases between. The CDR3 spans 15 residues. The CDR3 is CASSIRQGSLREQFF. Here the CDR3 DNA reads TGTGCCAGTAGTATAAGGCAGGGATCCTTACGGGAGCAGTTCTTC.

This clone has just one count. This sequence joins TRBV2 and TRBJ2-5; D tentatively reads TRBD1 or TRBD2 (6 bases each). Germline V gene lookup returns CDR1 SNHLY and CDR2 FYNNEI. Between the trimmed V and J ends, which lost 5 bases and 5 bases, there was a span of 18 bases. The CDR3 extends over 15 amino acids. In nucleotides, the CDR3 is TGTGCCAGCAGTCCACTGGGGGGCGGGGAGGAGACCCAGTACTTC. Its protein product is CASSPLGGGEETQYF.

The CDR3 spells CASSLGTSGRTDTQYF. The CDR3 DNA follows: TGTGCCAGCAGCCTCGGGACTAGCGGGCGCACAGATACGCAGTATTTT. The V gene is TRBV7-3, the J gene TRBJ2-3; 12 bases align to TRBD2. J was trimmed by 1 base and V by 5 bases; bases with no gene match: 4. The CDR3 length is 16 residues. Germline V gene sequence: CDR1 SGHTA, CDR2 FQGTGA.

The rearrangement joins TRBV5-1 to TRBJ2-5, with 7 bases lining up with TRBD1. With 0 bases clipped from V and 7 bases from J, the junction kept 6 bases outside the gene matches. Germline V lookup: CDR1 SGHRS, CDR2 YFSETQ. The CDR3 consists of 14 residues. CDR3 sequence: CASSLAQGVGTQYF. As DNA, the CDR3 is TGCGCCAGCAGCTTGGCTCAGGGGGTAGGGACCCAGTACTTC.

The chain couples TRBV11-2 to TRBJ1-4; D not certain. Germline loops: CDR1 SGHAT, CDR2 FQNNGV. The CDR3 is 12 amino acids. Deletions cut 6 bases from V and 12 bases from J, with 14 bases between. The chain's CDR3 is CASSTHLSELFF. In DNA form, the CDR3 reads TGTGCCAGCAGTACCCACCTTTCGGAACTGTTTTTT.

The chain carries TRBV4-1 and TRBJ1-1; D is ambiguous. Germline V gene data show CDR1 as MGHRA and CDR2 as YSYEKL. The length of the CDR3 is 13 residues. V was clipped by 2 bases and J by 6 bases, with 10 bases between them. In DNA form, the CDR3 reads TGCGCCAGCAGCCAACCTGACATGCCTGAAGCTTTCTTT. Amino acids: CASSQPDMPEAFF.

The chain carries TRBV28 and TRBJ1-5; D not resolved. This CDR3 comprises 15 residues. Germline CDR1 is MDHEN and CDR2 is SYDVKM. V lost 8 bases and J lost 6, with 20 bases in between. The CDR3 region is CASALWTVETQPQHF. The CDR3 DNA follows: TGTGCCAGCGCATTATGGACGGTGGAGACTCAGCCCCAGCATTTT.

The rearrangement links TRBV6-6 to TRBJ1-1; D gene uncertain. The CDR3 sequence is 12 residues long. The germline CDR1 and CDR2 sequences are MNHNY and SVGAGI (reference sequence). V lost 8 bases, J lost 4 bases, and 11 bases lay in between. The CDR3 reads CASRGLGTEAFF. In DNA form, the CDR3 reads TGTGCCAGCCGCGGGTTGGGCACTGAAGCTTTCTTT.

The CDR3 is CASSQSPGGGNSPLHF. CDR3 sequence (DNA): TGTGCCAGCAGCCAATCCCCAGGGGGTGGGAATTCACCCCTCCACTTT. This chain uses TRBV16 with TRBJ1-6; 7 bases map to TRBD1. The J segment lost 7 bases and the V segment lost 0 bases, leaving 6 bases of the junction unmatched. The CDR3 is made up of 16 amino acids. Germline V CDR1 and CDR2: KGHSY, FQNENV.